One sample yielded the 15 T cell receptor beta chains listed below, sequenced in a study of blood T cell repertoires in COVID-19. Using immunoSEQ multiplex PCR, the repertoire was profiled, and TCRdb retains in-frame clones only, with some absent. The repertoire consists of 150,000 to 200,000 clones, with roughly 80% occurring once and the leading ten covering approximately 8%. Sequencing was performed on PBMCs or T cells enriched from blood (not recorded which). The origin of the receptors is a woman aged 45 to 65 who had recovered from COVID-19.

The CDR3 here is CATRLAGYNEQFF. CDR3 nucleotide sequence: TGTGCCACTCGACTAGCGGGGTACAATGAGCAGTTCTTC. The genes are TRBV5-4 and TRBJ2-1, with 11 bases identical to TRBD2. CDR1 is SGHNT and CDR2 is YYREEE in the germline V gene (reference sequence). The CDR3 is made up of 13 amino acids. V lost 9 bases to trimming and J lost 4 bases; unmatched junction nucleotides: 3.

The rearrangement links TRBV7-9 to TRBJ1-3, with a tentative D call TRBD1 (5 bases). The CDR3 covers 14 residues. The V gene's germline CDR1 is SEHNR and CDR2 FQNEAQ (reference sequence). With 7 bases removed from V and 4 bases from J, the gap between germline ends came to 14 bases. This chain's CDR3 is CASTLRGDGNTIYF. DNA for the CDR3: TGTGCCAGCACCCTCCGGGGGGACGGAAACACCATATATTTT.

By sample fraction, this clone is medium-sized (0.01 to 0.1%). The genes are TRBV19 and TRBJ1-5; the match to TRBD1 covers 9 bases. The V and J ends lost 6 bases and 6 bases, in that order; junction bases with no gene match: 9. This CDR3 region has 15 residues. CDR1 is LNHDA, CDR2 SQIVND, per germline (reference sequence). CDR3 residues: CASRQWGQGGQPQHF. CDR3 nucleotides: TGTGCCAGTAGGCAATGGGGACAGGGAGGTCAGCCCCAGCATTTT.

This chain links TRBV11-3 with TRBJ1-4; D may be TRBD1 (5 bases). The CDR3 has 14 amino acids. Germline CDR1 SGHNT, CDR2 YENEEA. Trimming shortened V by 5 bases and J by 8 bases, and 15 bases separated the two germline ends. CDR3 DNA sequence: TGTGCCAGCAGCATGCGGACAAGTAACGAAAAACTGTTTTTT. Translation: CASSMRTSNEKLFF.

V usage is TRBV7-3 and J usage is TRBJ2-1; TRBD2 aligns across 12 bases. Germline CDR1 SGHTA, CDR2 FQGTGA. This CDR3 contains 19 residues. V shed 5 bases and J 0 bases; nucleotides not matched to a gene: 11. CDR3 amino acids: CASSGTGTSGSSSYNEQFF. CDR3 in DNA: TGTGCCAGCAGCGGGACCGGGACTAGCGGGTCTAGCTCCTACAATGAGCAGTTCTTC.

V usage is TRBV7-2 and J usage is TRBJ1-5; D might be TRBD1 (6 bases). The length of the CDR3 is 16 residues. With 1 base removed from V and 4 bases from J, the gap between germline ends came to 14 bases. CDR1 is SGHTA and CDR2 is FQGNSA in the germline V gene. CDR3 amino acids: CASSLGGVGGNQPQHF. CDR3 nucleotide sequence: TGTGCCAGCAGCTTAGGTGGGGTAGGGGGTAATCAGCCCCAGCATTTT.

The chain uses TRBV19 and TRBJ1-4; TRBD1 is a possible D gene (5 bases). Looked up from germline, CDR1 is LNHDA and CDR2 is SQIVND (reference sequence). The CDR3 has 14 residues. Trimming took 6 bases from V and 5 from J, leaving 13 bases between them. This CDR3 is CASRGTGGNEKLFF. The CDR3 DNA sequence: TGTGCCAGTAGAGGGACGGGGGGGAATGAAAAACTGTTTTTT. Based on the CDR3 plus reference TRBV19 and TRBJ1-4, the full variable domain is DGGITQSPKYLFRKEGQNVTLSCEQNLNHDAMYWYRQDPGQGLRLIYYSQIVNDFQKGDIAEGYSVSREKKESFPLTVTSAQKNPTAFYLCASRGTGGNEKLFFGSGTQLSVL.

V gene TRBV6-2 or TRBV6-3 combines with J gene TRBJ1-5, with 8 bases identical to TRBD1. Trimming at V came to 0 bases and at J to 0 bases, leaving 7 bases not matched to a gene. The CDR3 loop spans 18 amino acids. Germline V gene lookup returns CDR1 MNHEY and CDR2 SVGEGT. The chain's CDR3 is CASSYSPRTGFSNQPQHF. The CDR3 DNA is TGTGCCAGCAGTTACTCGCCCCGGACAGGGTTTAGCAATCAGCCCCAGCATTTT.

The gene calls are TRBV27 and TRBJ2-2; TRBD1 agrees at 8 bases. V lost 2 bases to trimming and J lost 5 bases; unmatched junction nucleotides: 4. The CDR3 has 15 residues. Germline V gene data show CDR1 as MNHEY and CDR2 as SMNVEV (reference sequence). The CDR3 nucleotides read TGTGCCAGCAGTTTACAGGGGGCTGGTACCGGGGAGCTGTTTTTT. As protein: CASSLQGAGTGELFF.

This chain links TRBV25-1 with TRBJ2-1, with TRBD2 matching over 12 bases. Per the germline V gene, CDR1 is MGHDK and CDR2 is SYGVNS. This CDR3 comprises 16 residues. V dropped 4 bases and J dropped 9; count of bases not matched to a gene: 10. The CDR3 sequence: CASSANGASGRVEQFF. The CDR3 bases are TGTGCCAGCAGTGCTAACGGTGCTAGCGGGAGGGTTGAGCAGTTCTTC.

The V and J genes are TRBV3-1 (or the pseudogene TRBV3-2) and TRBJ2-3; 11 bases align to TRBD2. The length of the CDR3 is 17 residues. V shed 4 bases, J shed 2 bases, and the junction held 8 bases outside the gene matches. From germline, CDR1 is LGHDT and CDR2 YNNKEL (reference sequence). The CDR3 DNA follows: TGTGCCAGCAGCCCCCCGCCGACTAGCGGGGACACAGATACGCAGTATTTT. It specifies CASSPPPTSGDTDTQYF.

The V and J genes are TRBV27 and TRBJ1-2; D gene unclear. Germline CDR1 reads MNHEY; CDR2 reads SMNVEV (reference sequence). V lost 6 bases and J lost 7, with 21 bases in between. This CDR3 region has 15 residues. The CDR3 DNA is TGTGCCAGCAGCCGAGAGCCGGTAGTCCTTCGTGGCTACACCTTC. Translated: CASSREPVVLRGYTF.

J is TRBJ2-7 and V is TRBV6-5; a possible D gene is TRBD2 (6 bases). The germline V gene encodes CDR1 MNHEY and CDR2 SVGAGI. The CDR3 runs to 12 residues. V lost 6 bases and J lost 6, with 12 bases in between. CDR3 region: CASRREVSEQYF. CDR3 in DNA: TGTGCCAGCAGAAGGGAGGTGAGCGAGCAGTACTTC.

The CDR3 spells CASSRRDRGLDEQYF. The CDR3 nucleotides are TGTGCCAGCAGCCGCCGGGACAGGGGTCTGGACGAGCAGTACTTC. The rearrangement links TRBV5-4 to TRBJ2-7, with 10 bases lining up with TRBD1. CDR3 size: 15 residues. The V and J ends lost 4 bases and 5 bases, in that order; junction bases with no gene match: 9. Germline V gene lookup returns CDR1 SGHNT and CDR2 YYREEE (reference sequence).

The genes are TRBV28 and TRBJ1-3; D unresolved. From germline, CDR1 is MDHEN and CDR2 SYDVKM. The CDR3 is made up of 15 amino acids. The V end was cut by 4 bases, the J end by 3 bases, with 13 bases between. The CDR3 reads CASSWEALVGNTIYF. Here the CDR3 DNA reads TGTGCCAGCAGTTGGGAGGCTTTGGTTGGAAACACCATATATTTT.